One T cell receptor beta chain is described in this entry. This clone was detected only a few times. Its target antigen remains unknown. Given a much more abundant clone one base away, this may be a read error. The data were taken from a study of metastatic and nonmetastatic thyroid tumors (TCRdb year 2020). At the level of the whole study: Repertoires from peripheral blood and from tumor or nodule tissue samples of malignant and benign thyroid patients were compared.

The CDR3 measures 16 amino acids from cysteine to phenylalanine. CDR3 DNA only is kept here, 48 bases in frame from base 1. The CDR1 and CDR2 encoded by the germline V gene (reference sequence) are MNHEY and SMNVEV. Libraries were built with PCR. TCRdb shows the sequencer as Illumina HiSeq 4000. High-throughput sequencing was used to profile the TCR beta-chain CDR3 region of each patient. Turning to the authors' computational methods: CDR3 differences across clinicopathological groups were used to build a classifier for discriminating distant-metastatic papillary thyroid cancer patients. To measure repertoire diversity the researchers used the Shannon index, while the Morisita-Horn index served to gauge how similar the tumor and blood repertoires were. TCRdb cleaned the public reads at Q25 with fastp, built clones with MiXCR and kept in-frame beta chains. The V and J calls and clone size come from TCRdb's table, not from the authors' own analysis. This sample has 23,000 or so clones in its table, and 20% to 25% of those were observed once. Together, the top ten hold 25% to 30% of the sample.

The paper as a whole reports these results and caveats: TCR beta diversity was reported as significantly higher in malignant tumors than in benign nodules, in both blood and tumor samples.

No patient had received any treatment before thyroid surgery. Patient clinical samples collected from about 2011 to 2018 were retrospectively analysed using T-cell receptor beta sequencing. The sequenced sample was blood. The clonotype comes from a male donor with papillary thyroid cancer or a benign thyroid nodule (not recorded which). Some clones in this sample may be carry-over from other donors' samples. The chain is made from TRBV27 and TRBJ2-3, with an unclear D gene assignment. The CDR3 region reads CAGSFGRGPPTDTQYF. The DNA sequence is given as TGTGCCGGCAGTTTTGGCCGTGGTCCTCCCACAGATACGCAGTATTTT.